One sample yielded the 2 T cell receptor beta chains listed below, sequenced in a study of T-cell memory formation after mild COVID-19. TCRdb processed the 5' RACE reads anew with MiXCR; each CDR3 protein has one entry. The sample records 450,000 or so distinct CDR3 sequences, approximately 25% being singletons. The specimen sequenced was PBMCs or a T cell subset sorted from them (not recorded which). The receptors derive from an adult woman who had mild COVID-19 (a few samples of this study predate the infection). Cell type and time point are not known.

The J gene is TRBJ1-1, the V gene TRBV10-2; D gene uncertain. Trimming shortened V by 3 bases and J by 1 base, and 6 bases separated the two germline ends. CDR3 size: 13 residues. The germline gives CDR1 WSHSY, CDR2 SAAADI. This chain's CDR3 is CASSDPPNTEAFF. The CDR3 DNA sequence: TGCGCCAGCAGTGACCCCCCGAACACTGAAGCTTTCTTT.

J is TRBJ1-1 and V is TRBV18; TRBD1 is a possible D gene (5 bases). This CDR3 is built from 16 residues. From germline, CDR1 is KGHSH and CDR2 LQKENI. The V end lost 6 bases, the J end lost 1 base, and 18 bases lay between the germline ends. For the CDR3, the DNA is TGTGCCAGCTCTCCGGCCCTTGGGGGATCGAACACTGAAGCTTTCTTT. Protein sequence: CASSPALGGSNTEAFF.